This TCR beta chain was recovered during a study of tumor and adjacent non-tumor tissue in lung cancer. In the study overall: Some 3.9 million productive TCRbeta reads were obtained per sample on average. Study-level results: In normal lung, the top 100 clones were significantly more dominant than in tumor.

No cell sorting was done before RNA was extracted from the tissue. The V end was cut by 7 bases, the J end by 5 bases, with 20 bases between. The germline V gene has CDR1 PRHDT and CDR2 FYEKMQ (reference sequence). CDR3 length equals 15 residues. Three rounds of nested PCR, following a modified ARM-PCR protocol, produced the TCRbeta library. Using its own MiXCR run on the multiplex PCR reads, TCRdb lists one record per CDR3 protein. Among about 200,000 distinct CDR3 sequences listed, about 76% were seen once. A note on this clonotype: What it binds is unknown.

The specimen was lung tumor tissue. The TCR originated in a man aged 55 to 70 with non-small cell lung cancer. This chain uses TRBV13 with TRBJ1-2; D may be TRBD1 (6 bases). CDR3 nucleotides: TGTGCCAGCAACATATGGGGGGCGATATCGTATGGCTACACCTTC. Amino acid sequence: CASNIWGAISYGYTF.